Listed below are T cell receptor beta chains from one sample, sequenced in a study of cytomegalovirus exposure and HLA in healthy donors. TCRdb keeps only in-frame clones here, not all; method: immunoSEQ multiplex PCR. The record lists 100,000 to 150,000 clones, of which the ten most abundant hold about 2.3%. Sample: PBMCs. The receptors derive from a man in his forties or fifties in good health and CMV-seronegative. Each CDR3 is given with its conserved first and last residue. The D gene is left open where the match is weak.

d_call,j_call,v_call,cdr3_aa,cdr3_nt
-,TRBJ2-5,TRBV2,CASTTGSQQTQYF,TGTGCCAGCACTACAGGGAGTCAACAGACCCAGTACTTC
-,TRBJ1-5,TRBV28,CASSGQGSGNQPQHF,TGTGCCAGCAGTGGCCAGGGGAGCGGCAATCAGCCCCAGCATTTT
-,TRBJ1-5,TRBV4-1,CASSQDPGRGRNQPQHF,TGCGCCAGCAGCCAAGATCCTGGCAGGGGACGAAATCAGCCCCAGCATTTT
TRBD1,TRBJ2-7,TRBV11-2,CASSLGLGQGTIYEQYF,TGTGCCAGCAGCTTAGGATTGGGACAGGGAACCATCTACGAGCAGTACTTC
-,TRBJ1-1,TRBV11-1,CASRPSRDTMNTEAFF,TGTGCCAGCAGACCCTCCCGGGACACGATGAACACTGAAGCTTTCTTT
-,TRBJ1-5,TRBV19,CASSIDRGNQPQHF,TGTGCCAGTAGTATAGACCGGGGCAATCAGCCCCAGCATTTT
TRBD1,TRBJ2-2,TRBV9,CASSPRGQGALNTGELFF,TGTGCCAGCAGCCCACGGGGACAGGGGGCTTTGAACACCGGGGAGCTGTTTTTT
TRBD1,TRBJ1-1,TRBV6-6,CASRPGRGVGTEAFF,TGTGCCAGCAGACCCGGCAGGGGGGTTGGCACTGAAGCTTTCTTT
-,TRBJ2-1,TRBV6-4,CASSDRRDVNEQFF,TGTGCCAGCAGTGACCGGCGGGATGTAAATGAGCAGTTCTTC
-,TRBJ2-7,TRBV5-4,CASSPNPSPMGRGSYEQYF,TGTGCCAGCAGCCCTAACCCTTCCCCTATGGGGCGGGGCTCCTACGAGCAGTACTTC
TRBD1,TRBJ2-1,TRBV11-2,CASSPRTGANNEQFF,TGTGCCAGCAGCCCCCGGACAGGGGCCAACAATGAGCAGTTCTTC
TRBD2,TRBJ2-3,TRBV7-9,CASGDSGRAPTDTQYF,TGTGCCAGCGGGGATAGCGGGAGGGCCCCCACAGATACGCAGTATTTT
-,TRBJ2-3,TRBV10-1,CAVAGTPEDTQYF,TGCGCCGTAGCCGGGACTCCTGAGGATACGCAGTATTTT
TRBD2,TRBJ2-1,TRBV7-2,CASSLMPAGREQFF,TGTGCCAGCAGCTTAATGCCAGCGGGACGTGAGCAGTTCTTC
TRBD1,TRBJ2-7,TRBV11-3,CASSKGAGYEQYF,TGTGCCAGCAGCAAGGGGGCTGGATACGAGCAGTACTTC
TRBD2,TRBJ2-1,TRBV7-2,CASSPRRAGGYNEQFF,TGTGCCAGCAGCCCCCGGCGAGCGGGAGGCTACAATGAGCAGTTCTTC
-,TRBJ1-1,TRBV27,CASSLRVGTEAFF,TGTGCCAGCAGTCTCAGGGTTGGCACTGAAGCTTTCTTT